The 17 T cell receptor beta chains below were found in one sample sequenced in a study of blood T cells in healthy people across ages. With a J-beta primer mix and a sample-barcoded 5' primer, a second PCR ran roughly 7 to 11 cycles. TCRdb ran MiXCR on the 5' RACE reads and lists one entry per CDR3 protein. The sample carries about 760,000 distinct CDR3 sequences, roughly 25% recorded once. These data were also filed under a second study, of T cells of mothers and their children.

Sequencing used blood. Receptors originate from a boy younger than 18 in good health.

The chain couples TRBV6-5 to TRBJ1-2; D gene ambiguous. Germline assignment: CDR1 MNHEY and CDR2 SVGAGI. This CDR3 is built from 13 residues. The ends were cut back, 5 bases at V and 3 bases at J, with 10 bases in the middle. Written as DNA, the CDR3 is TGTGCCAGCAGTGCGACACGACACTATGGCTACACCTTC. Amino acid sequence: CASSATRHYGYTF.

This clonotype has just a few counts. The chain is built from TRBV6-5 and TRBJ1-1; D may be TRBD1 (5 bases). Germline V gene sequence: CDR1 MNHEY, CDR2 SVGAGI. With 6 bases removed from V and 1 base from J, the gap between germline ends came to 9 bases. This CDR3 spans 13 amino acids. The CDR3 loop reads CASSATANTEAFF. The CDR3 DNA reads TGTGCCAGCAGCGCGACAGCGAACACTGAAGCTTTCTTT.

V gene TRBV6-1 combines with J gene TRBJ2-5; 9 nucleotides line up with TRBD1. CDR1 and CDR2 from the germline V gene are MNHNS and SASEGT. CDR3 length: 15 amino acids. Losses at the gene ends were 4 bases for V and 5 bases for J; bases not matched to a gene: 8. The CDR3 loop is CASSGYGQGMETQYF. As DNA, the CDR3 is TGTGCCAGCAGTGGCTACGGACAGGGGATGGAGACCCAGTACTTC.

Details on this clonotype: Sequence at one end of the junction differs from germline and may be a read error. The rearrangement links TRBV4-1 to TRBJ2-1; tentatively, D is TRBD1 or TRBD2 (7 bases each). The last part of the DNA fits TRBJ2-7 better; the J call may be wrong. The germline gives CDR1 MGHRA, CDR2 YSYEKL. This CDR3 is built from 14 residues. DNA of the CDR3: TGCGCCAGCAACCAAAATCAGGGGGGGGACGAGCAGTACTTC. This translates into CASNQNQGGDEQYF.

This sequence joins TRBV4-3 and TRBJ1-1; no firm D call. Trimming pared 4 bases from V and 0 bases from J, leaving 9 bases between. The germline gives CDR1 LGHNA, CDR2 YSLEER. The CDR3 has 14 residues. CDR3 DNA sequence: TGCGCCAGCAGCCCGATTGGCATGAACACTGAAGCTTTCTTT. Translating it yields CASSPIGMNTEAFF.

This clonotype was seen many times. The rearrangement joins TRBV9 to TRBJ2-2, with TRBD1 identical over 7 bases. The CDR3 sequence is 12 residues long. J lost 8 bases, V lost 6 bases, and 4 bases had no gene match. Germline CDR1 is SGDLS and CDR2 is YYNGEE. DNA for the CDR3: TGTGCCAGCAACAGGGGTCGGGGGGAGCTGTTTTTT. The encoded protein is CASNRGRGELFF.

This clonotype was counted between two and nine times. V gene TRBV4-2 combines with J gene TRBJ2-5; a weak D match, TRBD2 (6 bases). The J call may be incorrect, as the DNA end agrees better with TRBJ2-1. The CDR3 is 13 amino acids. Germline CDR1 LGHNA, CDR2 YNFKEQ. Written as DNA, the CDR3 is TGTGCCAGCAGCCAAGATAAGCGGGTTGAGCAGTTCTTC. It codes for CASSQDKRVEQFF.

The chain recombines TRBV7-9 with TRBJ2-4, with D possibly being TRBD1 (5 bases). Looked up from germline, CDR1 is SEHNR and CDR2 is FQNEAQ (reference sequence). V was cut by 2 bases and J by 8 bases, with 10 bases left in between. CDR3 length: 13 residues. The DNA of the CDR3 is TGTGCCAGCAGCTTAAATGGGGCTTACATTCAGTACTTC. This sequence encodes CASSLNGAYIQYF.

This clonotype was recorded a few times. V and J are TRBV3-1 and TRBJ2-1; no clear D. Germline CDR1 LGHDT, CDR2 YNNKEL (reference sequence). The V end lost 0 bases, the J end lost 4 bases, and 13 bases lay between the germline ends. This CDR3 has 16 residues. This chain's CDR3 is CASSQDFGQLYNEQFF. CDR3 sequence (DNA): TGTGCCAGCAGCCAAGATTTTGGCCAGCTATACAATGAGCAGTTCTTC.

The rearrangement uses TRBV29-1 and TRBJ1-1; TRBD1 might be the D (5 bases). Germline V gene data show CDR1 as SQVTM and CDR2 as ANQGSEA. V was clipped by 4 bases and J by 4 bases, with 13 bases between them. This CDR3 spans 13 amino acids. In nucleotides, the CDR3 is TGCAGCGTTGTCGGGGGATTAAGCACTGAAGCTTTCTTT. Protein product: CSVVGGLSTEAFF.

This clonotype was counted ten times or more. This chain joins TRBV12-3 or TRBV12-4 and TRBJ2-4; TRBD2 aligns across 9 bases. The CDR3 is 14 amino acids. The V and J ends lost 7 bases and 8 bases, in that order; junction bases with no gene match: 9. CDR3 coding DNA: TGTGCCAGCACCTGGAGCGGGAGGAGGCACATTCAGTACTTC. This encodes CASTWSGRRHIQYF.

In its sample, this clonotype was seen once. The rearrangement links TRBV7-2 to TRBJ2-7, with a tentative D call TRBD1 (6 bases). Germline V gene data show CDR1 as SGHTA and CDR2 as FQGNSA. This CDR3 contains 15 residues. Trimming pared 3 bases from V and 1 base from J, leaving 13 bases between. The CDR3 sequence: CASSFPGARSYEQYF. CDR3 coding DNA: TGTGCCAGCAGCTTCCCAGGGGCAAGGTCCTACGAGCAGTACTTC.

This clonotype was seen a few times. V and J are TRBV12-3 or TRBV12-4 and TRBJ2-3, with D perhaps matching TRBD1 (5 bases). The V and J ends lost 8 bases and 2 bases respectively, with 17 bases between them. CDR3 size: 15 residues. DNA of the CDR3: TGTGCCAGCGAGGAAAAAGCGACAGACACAGATACGCAGTATTTT. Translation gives CASEEKATDTDTQYF.

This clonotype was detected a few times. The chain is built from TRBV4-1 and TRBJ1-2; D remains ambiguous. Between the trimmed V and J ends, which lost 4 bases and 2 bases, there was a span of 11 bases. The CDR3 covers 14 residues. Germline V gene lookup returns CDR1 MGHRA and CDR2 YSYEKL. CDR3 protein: CASSRTTGNYGYTF. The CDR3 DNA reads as TGCGCCAGCAGCCGAACGACTGGAAACTATGGCTACACCTTC.

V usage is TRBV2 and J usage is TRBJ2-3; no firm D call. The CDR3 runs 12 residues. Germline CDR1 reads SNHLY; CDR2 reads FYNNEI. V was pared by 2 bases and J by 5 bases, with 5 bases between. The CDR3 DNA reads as TGTGCCAGCAGTGAACAGGAAGATACGCAGTATTTT. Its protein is CASSEQEDTQYF.

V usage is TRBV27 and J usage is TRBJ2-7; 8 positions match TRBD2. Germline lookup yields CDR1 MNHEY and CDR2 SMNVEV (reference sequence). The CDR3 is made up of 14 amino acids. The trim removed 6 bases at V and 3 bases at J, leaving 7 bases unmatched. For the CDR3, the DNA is TGTGCCAGCAGCCTTAGCGGGGTAGGCTACGAGCAGTACTTC. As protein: CASSLSGVGYEQYF.

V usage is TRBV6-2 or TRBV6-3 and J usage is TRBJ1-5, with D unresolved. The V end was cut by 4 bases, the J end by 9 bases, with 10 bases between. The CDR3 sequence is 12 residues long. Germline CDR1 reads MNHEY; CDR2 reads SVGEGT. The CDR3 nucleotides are TGTGCCAGCAGTTCCCCACTAGGGCCCCAGCATTTT. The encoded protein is CASSSPLGPQHF.